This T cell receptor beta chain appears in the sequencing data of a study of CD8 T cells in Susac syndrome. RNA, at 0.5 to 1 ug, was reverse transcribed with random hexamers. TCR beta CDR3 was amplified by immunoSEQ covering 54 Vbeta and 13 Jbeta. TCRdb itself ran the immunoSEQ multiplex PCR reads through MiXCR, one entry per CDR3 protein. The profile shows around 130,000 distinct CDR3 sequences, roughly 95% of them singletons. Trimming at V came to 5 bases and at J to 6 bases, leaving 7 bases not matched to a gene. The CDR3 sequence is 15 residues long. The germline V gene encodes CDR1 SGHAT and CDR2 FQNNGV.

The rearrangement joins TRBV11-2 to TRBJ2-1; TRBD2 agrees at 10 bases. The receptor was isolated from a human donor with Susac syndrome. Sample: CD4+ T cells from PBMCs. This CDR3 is CASSVPGLALNEQFF. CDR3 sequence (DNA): TGTGCCAGCAGCGTTCCGGGACTAGCGCTCAATGAGCAGTTCTTC.